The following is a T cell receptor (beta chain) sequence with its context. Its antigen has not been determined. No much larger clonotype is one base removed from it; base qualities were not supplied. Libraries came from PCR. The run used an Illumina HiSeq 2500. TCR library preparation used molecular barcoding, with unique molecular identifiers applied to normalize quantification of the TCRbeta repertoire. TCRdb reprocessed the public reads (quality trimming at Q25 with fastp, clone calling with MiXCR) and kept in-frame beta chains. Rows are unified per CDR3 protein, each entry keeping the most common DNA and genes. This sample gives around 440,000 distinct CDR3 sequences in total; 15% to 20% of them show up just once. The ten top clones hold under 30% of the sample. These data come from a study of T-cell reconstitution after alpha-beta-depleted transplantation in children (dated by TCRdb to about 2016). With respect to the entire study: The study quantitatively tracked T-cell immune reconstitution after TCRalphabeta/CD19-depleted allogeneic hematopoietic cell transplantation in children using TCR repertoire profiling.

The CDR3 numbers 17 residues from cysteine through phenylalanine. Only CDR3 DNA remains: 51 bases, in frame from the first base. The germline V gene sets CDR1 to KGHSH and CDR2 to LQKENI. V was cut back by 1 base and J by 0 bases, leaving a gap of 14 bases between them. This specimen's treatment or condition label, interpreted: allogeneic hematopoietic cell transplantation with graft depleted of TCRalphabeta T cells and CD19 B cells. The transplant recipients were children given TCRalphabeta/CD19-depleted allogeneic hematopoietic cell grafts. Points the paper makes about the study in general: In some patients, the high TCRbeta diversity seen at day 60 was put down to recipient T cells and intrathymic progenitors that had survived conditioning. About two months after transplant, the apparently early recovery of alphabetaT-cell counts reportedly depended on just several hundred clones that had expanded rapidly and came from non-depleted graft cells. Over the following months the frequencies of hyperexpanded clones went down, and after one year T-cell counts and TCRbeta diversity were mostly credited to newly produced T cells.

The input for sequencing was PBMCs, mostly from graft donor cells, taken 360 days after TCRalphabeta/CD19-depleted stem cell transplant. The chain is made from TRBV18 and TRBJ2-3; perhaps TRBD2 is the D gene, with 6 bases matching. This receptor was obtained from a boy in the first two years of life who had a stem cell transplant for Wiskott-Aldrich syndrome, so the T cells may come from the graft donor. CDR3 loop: CASSPLRGGISTDTQYF. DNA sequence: TGTGCCAGCTCACCACTACGTGGCGGGATAAGCACAGATACGCAGTATTTT.